Sequencing of this T cell receptor beta chain was carried out in a study of T cells in Graves' hyperthyroidism and ophthalmopathy. Study details: Peripheral blood draws took place at initial diagnosis, ahead of any treatment.

Hyperthyroidism was newly diagnosed in patients aged 18 to 65 (duration under 2 months). The CDR3 has 13 residues. Germline loops: CDR1 DFQATT, CDR2 SNEGSKA (reference sequence). Losses at the gene ends were 3 bases for V and 5 bases for J; bases not matched to a gene: 3. In its sample, this clonotype was seen many times. Amplified TCR beta CDR3 regions derived from RNA transcripts. TCR CDR3 underwent first-round RT-PCR with the HTBI primer set. Using its own MiXCR run on the multiplex PCR reads, TCRdb lists one record per CDR3 protein. The sample has under 400,000 distinct CDR3 sequences, 15% to 20% seen once.

The receptor comes from a woman aged 45-65 years with Graves' hyperthyroidism. The rearrangement joins TRBV20-1 to TRBJ2-1; 8 bases agree with TRBD1. Sequencing was performed on blood. The CDR3 loop reads CSASMGQDNEQFF. DNA for the CDR3: TGCAGTGCTAGTATGGGACAGGACAATGAGCAGTTCTTC.